Below, 19 T cell receptor beta chains from the same sample are listed, as sequenced in a study of T cell changes during pregnancy in multiple sclerosis. Sequencing was performed with immunoSEQ multiplex PCR; in TCRdb, only in-frame clones are kept and a portion is missing. The sample has more than 80,000 clones, 91% seen once. The source material was peripheral blood, sampled before pregnancy. These receptors all come from a female donor with multiple sclerosis, enrolled in a pregnancy study.

This clone was detected only a few times. The chain carries TRBV9 and TRBJ1-3, with 8 positions matching TRBD1. The V segment lost 4 bases and the J segment 4 bases; nucleotides outside the gene matches: 7. Germline V gene sequence: CDR1 SGDLS, CDR2 YYNGEE. The CDR3 consists of 15 residues. CDR3 loop: CASSPRQGSGNTIYF. Written as DNA, the CDR3 is TGTGCCAGCAGCCCACGACAGGGGTCAGGAAACACCATATATTTT.

The chain carries TRBV28 and TRBJ1-2; TRBD1 is a possible D gene (5 bases). The V end lost 7 bases, the J end lost 6 bases, and 18 bases lay between the germline ends. The CDR3 consists of 14 residues. Germline V gene lookup returns CDR1 MDHEN and CDR2 SYDVKM. The CDR3 region has the DNA TGTGCCAGCATTTCGGGGGGAGTCAGAGATGGCTACACCTTC. Its translation: CASISGGVRDGYTF.

The CDR3 nucleotides read TGCAGCGTTGCGTTTCGGGTTCGTTTCACAGATACGCAGTATTTT. Encoded protein: CSVAFRVRFTDTQYF. This sequence joins TRBV29-1 and TRBJ2-3; D gene ambiguous. Germline CDR1 is SQVTM and CDR2 is ANQGSEA. V was trimmed by 4 bases and J by 2 bases, leaving 16 bases between them. This CDR3 contains 15 residues.

This clone was seen a few times. As DNA, the CDR3 is TGCGCCAGCAGCCATTTGAGGGGATTCCTAGCGGACCAAGAGACCCAGTACTTC. It yields the protein CASSHLRGFLADQETQYF. This sequence joins TRBV5-1 and TRBJ2-5; 7 bases match TRBD2. The V gene's germline CDR1 is SGHRS and CDR2 YFSETQ. This CDR3 comprises 18 residues. V was pared by 4 bases and J by 0 bases, with 15 bases of the junction left unmatched.

V is TRBV7-9 and J is TRBJ2-1, with TRBD1 as a possible D gene (5 bases). CDR3 length: 15 residues. Germline values: CDR1 SEHNR, CDR2 FQNEAQ (reference sequence). The germline V and J ends were trimmed by 4 bases and 6 bases, with 16 bases remaining between them. In nucleotides, the CDR3 is TGTGCCAGCAGCTCCGACAGACCCCTTTCCAATGAGCAGTTCTTC. Translated, it gives CASSSDRPLSNEQFF. The whole variable domain, filled in from reference TRBV7-9 and TRBJ2-1, reads DTGVSQNPRHKITKRGQNVTFRCDPISEHNRLYWYRQTLGQGPEFLTYFQNEAQLEKSRLLSDRFSAERPKGSFSTLEIQRTEQGDSAMYLCASSSDRPLSNEQFFGPGTRLTVL.

This chain joins TRBV11-3 and TRBJ2-6; the match to TRBD1 covers 9 bases. The CDR3 totals 20 residues. Germline lookup yields CDR1 SGHNT and CDR2 YENEEA. V lost 4 bases to trimming and J lost 0 bases; unmatched junction nucleotides: 13. The CDR3 nucleotides read TGTGCCAGCAGCTATTCGACCTGGGACAGGGACAGCTCTGGGGCCAACGTCCTGACTTTC. Amino acid sequence: CASSYSTWDRDSSGANVLTF.

V is TRBV5-6 and J is TRBJ1-3; 8 bases fit TRBD1. Germline V gene lookup returns CDR1 SGHDT and CDR2 YYEEEE. Trimming at V came to 0 bases and at J to 1 base, leaving 3 bases not matched to a gene. The CDR3 is 16 amino acids. CDR3 nucleotide sequence: TGTGCCAGCAGCTTGGGCAGGGGGCTTTCTGGAAACACCATATATTTT. Translated: CASSLGRGLSGNTIYF.

The rearrangement joins TRBV4-2 to TRBJ2-7, with TRBD2 identical over 8 bases. Germline CDR1 and CDR2: LGHNA and YNFKEQ. The CDR3 runs to 14 residues. V trimming: 4 bases; J trimming: 5 bases; junction bases outside the gene matches: 7. The CDR3 coding sequence is TGTGCCAGCAGCCCGGGGGGGGCCGGAAACGAGCAGTACTTC. Translation: CASSPGGAGNEQYF.

Worth noting for this clone: Within the sample, other DNA sequences also encode this same CDR3. The chain combines TRBV27 with TRBJ1-2, with 8 nucleotides matching TRBD1. The CDR3 has 15 amino acids. Looked up from germline, CDR1 is MNHEY and CDR2 is SMNVEV (reference sequence). The V and J ends lost 5 bases and 0 bases, in that order; junction bases with no gene match: 5. The CDR3: CASSPRDRPNYGYTF. CDR3 nucleotide sequence: TGTGCCAGCAGTCCGAGGGACAGGCCTAACTATGGCTACACCTTC.

This chain uses TRBV5-4 with TRBJ2-7; D not certain. V lost 0 bases, J lost 6 bases, and 13 bases lay in between. Germline CDR1 is SGHNT and CDR2 is YYREEE (reference sequence). CDR3 length: 14 amino acids. The DNA for the CDR3 is TGTGCCAGCAGCTTGGGAATGGTCCCCGGCGAGCAGTACTTC. Translated, it gives CASSLGMVPGEQYF.

This chain links TRBV7-9 with TRBJ2-3, with a weak D call TRBD2 (7 bases). CDR1 is SEHNR and CDR2 is FQNEAQ in the germline V gene (reference sequence). The CDR3 totals 14 residues. V lost 2 bases and J lost 5, with 11 bases in between. The CDR3 region has the DNA TGTGCCAGCAGCTTATTCGGGGGGCTAGATACGCAGTATTTT. Translating gives CASSLFGGLDTQYF.

The chain uses TRBV7-3 and TRBJ2-1; 13 bases align to TRBD2. V was pared by 0 bases and J by 6 bases, with 5 bases of the junction left unmatched. Germline-derived CDR1 and CDR2 are SGHTA and FQGTGA. This CDR3 has 17 amino acids. The DNA for the CDR3 is TGTGCCAGCAGCTTAACGACGGGACTAGCGGGGCGCAATGAGCAGTTCTTC. Its protein product is CASSLTTGLAGRNEQFF.

V and J are TRBV7-9 and TRBJ1-1; TRBD1 agrees at 7 bases. CDR1 is SEHNR and CDR2 is FQNEAQ in the germline V gene (reference sequence). The V and J ends lost 1 base and 3 bases, in that order; junction bases with no gene match: 8. The CDR3 contains 16 residues. CDR3 region: CASSLGTGDRDTEAFF. In nucleotides, the CDR3 is TGTGCCAGCAGCTTAGGGACAGGAGATAGGGACACTGAAGCTTTCTTT. The variable domain in full, with the rest retrieved from reference TRBV7-9 and TRBJ1-1, is DTGVSQNPRHKITKRGQNVTFRCDPISEHNRLYWYRQTLGQGPEFLTYFQNEAQLEKSRLLSDRFSAERPKGSFSTLEIQRTEQGDSAMYLCASSLGTGDRDTEAFFGQGTRLTVV.

A few counts support this clone. This chain uses TRBV7-2 with TRBJ1-1; TRBD1 aligns across 8 bases. With 5 bases clipped from V and 4 bases from J, the junction kept 6 bases outside the gene matches. CDR1 and CDR2 (germline): SGHTA, FQGNSA. This CDR3 has 14 amino acids. CDR3 residues: CASSLRQGTTEAFF. The CDR3 DNA reads as TGTGCCAGCAGCCTCCGACAGGGGACCACTGAAGCTTTCTTT.

This chain joins TRBV6-6 and TRBJ2-5; 8 bases are a match to TRBD1. V shed 7 bases, J shed 5 bases, and the junction held 6 bases outside the gene matches. This CDR3 comprises 13 residues. CDR1 and CDR2 from the germline V gene are MNHNY and SVGAGI (reference sequence). The CDR3, as DNA: TGTGCCAGCATGAACAGGGGGATTGAGACCCAGTACTTC. This encodes CASMNRGIETQYF.

This chain links TRBV7-6 with TRBJ2-1, with D maybe TRBD2 (6 bases). Germline lookup yields CDR1 SGHVS and CDR2 FNYEAQ. Trimming removed 4 bases at V and 2 bases at J, with 12 bases between. The CDR3 sequence is 15 residues long. CDR3 in amino acids: CASSSGVAAYNEQFF. The CDR3, as DNA: TGTGCCAGCAGCTCCGGGGTAGCGGCCTACAATGAGCAGTTCTTC.

A word on this clone: One end of the junction is discordant with germline, which a read error may explain. The CDR3 protein is CASSFLPAAQSSNEQFF. The DNA for the CDR3 is TGTGCCAGCAGCTTCCTCCCAGCGGCCCAGTCCTCCAATGAGCAGTTCTTC. J is TRBJ2-1 and V is TRBV7-3, with a possible D match to TRBD2 (5 bases). There are 17 residues in the CDR3. CDR1 and CDR2 from the germline V gene are SGHTA and FQGTGA.

This clone was recorded a few times. The V call is TRBV5-4, the J call TRBJ1-1; 7 nucleotides align to TRBD1. This CDR3 is built from 15 residues. CDR1 and CDR2 (germline): SGHNT, YYREEE (reference sequence). With 4 bases clipped from V and 1 base from J, the junction kept 7 bases outside the gene matches. CDR3 in amino acids: CASSVQGRPNTEAFF. The CDR3 DNA follows: TGTGCCAGCAGCGTACAGGGGAGACCGAACACTGAAGCTTTCTTT.

The sample holds one count of this clone. The rearrangement uses TRBV11-2 and TRBJ2-2; 12 positions agree with TRBD2. Germline CDR1 and CDR2: SGHAT and FQNNGV. Unmatched junction bases numbered 6, after V lost 5 bases and J lost 2 bases. The length of the CDR3 is 17 residues. The CDR3 nucleotides are TGTGCCAGCAGCAAGAGACTAGCGGGGGCCAACACCGGGGAGCTGTTTTTT. Amino acids: CASSKRLAGANTGELFF.